The 8 T cell receptor beta chains below were found in one sample sequenced in a study of blood T cell repertoires in COVID-19. Sequencing used immunoSEQ multiplex PCR; TCRdb keeps in-frame clones, though not all of them. The sample yields roughly 100,000 clones, approximately 82% seen once. The specimen was peripheral blood. Receptors were obtained from an elderly woman with acute or convalescent COVID-19.

The chain links TRBV10-2 to TRBJ2-2; 12 positions agree with TRBD2. Per the germline V gene, CDR1 is WSHSY and CDR2 is SAAADI. V gave up 6 bases and J gave up 5 bases; unmatched junction bases: 1. The CDR3 covers 14 residues. The CDR3 nucleotides are TGCGCCAGCAGAGGGACTAGCGGGACCGGGGAGCTGTTTTTT. Protein product: CASRGTSGTGELFF.

The rearrangement links TRBV7-9 to TRBJ1-1, with TRBD1 matching over 7 bases. CDR3 size: 15 residues. Germline values: CDR1 SEHNR, CDR2 FQNEAQ (reference sequence). Trimming removed 3 bases from V and 4 bases from J; junction bases left unmatched: 8. The CDR3 loop reads CASSLIPDRATEAFF. In nucleotides, the CDR3 is TGTGCCAGCAGCTTGATCCCTGACAGGGCCACTGAAGCTTTCTTT.

This clone was detected only once. The chain combines TRBV7-2 with TRBJ2-1, with 10 bases aligning to TRBD2. Losses at the gene ends were 4 bases for V and 6 bases for J; bases not matched to a gene: 6. The CDR3 has 15 amino acids. Germline V gives CDR1 SGHTA, CDR2 FQGNSA. The CDR3 sequence: CASSSRLAGGNEQFF. CDR3 coding DNA: TGTGCCAGCAGCTCCCGACTAGCGGGTGGCAATGAGCAGTTCTTC.

This chain links TRBV30 with TRBJ2-7, with a weak D call TRBD2 (6 bases). With 8 bases removed from V and 1 base from J, the gap between germline ends came to 21 bases. The CDR3 runs to 15 residues. Germline V CDR1 and CDR2: GTSNPN, SVGIG (reference sequence). CDR3 in amino acids: CARAAMRDRSYEQYV. CDR3 in DNA: TGTGCCCGAGCGGCAATGCGGGACCGATCCTACGAGCAGTACGTC.

Points on this clone: Other DNA sequences within the sample encode an identical CDR3. The genes are TRBV10-3 and TRBJ1-3, with D possibly matching TRBD1 (5 bases). Germline V gives CDR1 ENHRY, CDR2 SYGVKD. Trimming left V 2 bases short and J 2 bases short, with 19 bases between. CDR3 size: 18 residues. The CDR3 reads CAISERGLGLGAGNTIYF. The CDR3 DNA sequence: TGTGCCATCAGTGAGCGGGGACTGGGGTTAGGAGCTGGAAACACCATATATTTT.

This chain links TRBV28 with TRBJ1-5; the D gene is possibly TRBD1 (6 bases). The V gene's germline CDR1 is MDHEN and CDR2 SYDVKM. The CDR3 contains 15 residues. V was clipped by 6 bases and J by 7 bases, with 19 bases between them. The CDR3 nucleotides read TGTGCCAGCAGGGAGCCGGGACGGCAGGGGCAGCCCCAGCATTTT. It encodes CASREPGRQGQPQHF.

This clone came up a few times. CDR3 nucleotides: TGTGCCAGCAGTCAGCCAGCCGCGGTAGGGACAGAGTATGGCTACACCTTC. Its translation is CASSQPAAVGTEYGYTF. This chain joins TRBV4-2 and TRBJ1-2; 7 bases match TRBD1. V gave up 6 bases and J gave up 5 bases; unmatched junction bases: 18. CDR1 and CDR2 (germline): LGHNA, YNFKEQ. This CDR3 is 17 amino acids long.

This clone was seen many times. The CDR3 DNA reads as TGTGCCAGCAGCTTAGTACTCAGGGGTTATTATAATTCACCCCTCCACTTT. This encodes CASSLVLRGYYNSPLHF. The chain joins TRBV11-2 to TRBJ1-6, with D perhaps TRBD1 (6 bases). Germline loops: CDR1 SGHAT, CDR2 FQNNGV. Trimming shortened V by 1 base and J by 4 bases, and 14 bases separated the two germline ends. CDR3 length equals 17 residues.